These 17 T cell receptor beta chains originate from one sample sequenced in a study of radiotherapy plus CTLA-4 blockade in lung cancer. Using immunoSEQ multiplex PCR, the repertoire was profiled, and TCRdb retains in-frame clones only, with some absent. The sample has around 70,000 clones, roughly 91% seen once. Specimen: peripheral blood, collected from a patient treated with radiotherapy plus ipilimumab. These receptors originate from a human donor with non-small cell lung cancer that progressed on radiotherapy plus ipilimumab.

The chain employs TRBV4-2 and TRBJ1-2, with 8 bases fitting TRBD1. This CDR3 has 17 amino acids. J lost 8 bases, V lost 0 bases, and 14 bases had no gene match. The germline V gene has CDR1 LGHNA and CDR2 YNFKEQ. The CDR3 reads CASSQDRGTGNLGGYTF. For the CDR3, the DNA is TGTGCCAGCAGCCAAGATCGGGGGACAGGTAACCTTGGGGGCTACACCTTC.

This rearrangement joins TRBV2 to TRBJ2-7; unclear D gene. Per the germline V gene, CDR1 is SNHLY and CDR2 is FYNNEI. The V gene lost 6 bases and the J gene lost 6 bases, with 12 bases spanning the gap. This CDR3 has 12 amino acids. The CDR3 spells CASRMGPLEQYF. The DNA for the CDR3 is TGTGCCAGCAGGATGGGTCCCCTCGAGCAGTACTTC.

The chain is built from TRBV10-3 and TRBJ2-1; 8 bases align to TRBD1. Germline V gene sequence: CDR1 ENHRY, CDR2 SYGVKD. V was clipped by 3 bases and J by 0 bases; unmatched bases: 4. The CDR3 totals 16 residues. The CDR3 DNA sequence: TGTGCCATCAGTGATCGGACAGGGAGCTCCTACAATGAGCAGTTCTTC. It is translated as CAISDRTGSSYNEQFF.

This chain connects TRBV5-4 to TRBJ2-3, with D tentatively TRBD2 (5 bases). The germline CDR1 and CDR2 sequences are SGHNT and YYREEE (reference sequence). With 0 bases removed from V and 6 bases from J, the gap between germline ends came to 11 bases. This CDR3 region has 14 residues. CDR3 sequence: CASSLGLASDTQYF. The CDR3 nucleotides read TGTGCCAGCAGCTTGGGTTTAGCGTCCGATACGCAGTATTTT.

The chain uses TRBV11-1 and TRBJ2-2, with 8 bases that match TRBD2. CDR1 and CDR2 (germline): SGHAT, FQDESV (reference sequence). With V trimmed by 8 bases and J by 2 bases, 7 bases remained unmatched. This CDR3 spans 15 amino acids. CDR3 protein: CASCSGAPNTGELFF. CDR3 coding DNA: TGTGCCAGCTGTAGCGGGGCCCCTAACACCGGGGAGCTGTTTTTT.

The chain joins TRBV19 to TRBJ1-5, with D unclear. This CDR3 comprises 15 residues. The ends were cut back, 9 bases at V and 2 bases at J, with 17 bases in the middle. Germline loops: CDR1 LNHDA, CDR2 SQIVND (reference sequence). CDR3 loop: CASRREEAGNQPQHF. Here the CDR3 DNA reads TGTGCCAGCAGAAGGGAGGAAGCGGGCAATCAGCCCCAGCATTTT.

The J gene is TRBJ2-1, the V gene TRBV27; D ambiguous. The germline V gene encodes CDR1 MNHEY and CDR2 SMNVEV (reference sequence). This CDR3 region has 14 residues. The ends were cut back, 8 bases at V and 8 bases at J, with 19 bases in the middle. The CDR3 sequence is CASSPGPTPHEQFF. As DNA, the CDR3 is TGTGCCAGCTCCCCCGGGCCCACTCCCCATGAGCAGTTCTTC.

The chain recombines TRBV20-1 with TRBJ2-7; D may be TRBD2 (5 bases). CDR1 is DFQATT, CDR2 SNEGSKA, per germline (reference sequence). The CDR3 runs to 11 residues. The V end was cut by 5 bases, the J end by 6 bases, with 11 bases between. CDR3 coding DNA: TGCAGTGCTTTGGGCGCGGGCGAGCAGTACTTC. Encoded protein: CSALGAGEQYF.

In this sample, this clone turned up once. The chain has TRBV6-5 and TRBJ2-3, with D unresolved. The CDR3 extends over 15 amino acids. Trimming took 2 bases from V and 2 from J, leaving 11 bases between them. Germline V gene lookup returns CDR1 MNHEY and CDR2 SVGAGI. CDR3 sequence (DNA): TGTGCCAGCAGTTACCGACACGCCGTCACAGATACGCAGTATTTT. Protein: CASSYRHAVTDTQYF.

This chain links TRBV7-9 with TRBJ2-7, with D possibly being TRBD2 (5 bases). The V gene's germline CDR1 is SEHNR and CDR2 FQNEAQ (reference sequence). The CDR3 covers 14 residues. Deletions cut 1 base from V and 3 bases from J, with 10 bases between. This CDR3 reads CASSLGGSFYEQYF. DNA of the CDR3: TGTGCCAGCAGCTTAGGCGGGTCCTTCTACGAGCAGTACTTC.

The rearrangement joins TRBV4-2 to TRBJ2-7; D might be TRBD2 (6 bases). CDR1 and CDR2 (germline): LGHNA, YNFKEQ. The germline V and J ends were trimmed by 3 bases and 4 bases, with 13 bases remaining between them. The CDR3 runs to 14 residues. CDR3 loop: CASSHSGGEYEQYF. DNA of the CDR3: TGTGCCAGCAGCCATTCCGGCGGGGAATACGAGCAGTACTTC.

The rearrangement joins TRBV6-5 to TRBJ2-1, with D perhaps being TRBD1 or TRBD2 (5 bases each). CDR3 length: 16 residues. Germline CDR1 is MNHEY and CDR2 is SVGAGI. Trimming removed 0 bases from V and 10 bases from J, with 19 bases in between. The CDR3 loop reads CASSYSAFGGAREQFF. In nucleotides, the CDR3 is TGTGCCAGCAGTTACTCTGCCTTTGGGGGAGCTAGGGAGCAGTTCTTC.

The chain combines TRBV11-3 with TRBJ1-1, with D unresolved. Trimming left V 5 bases short and J 3 bases short, with 13 bases between. This CDR3 region has 14 residues. Per the germline V gene, CDR1 is SGHNT and CDR2 is YENEEA. DNA for the CDR3: TGTGCCAGCAGCCGTGGGAGCTCTGACACTGAAGCTTTCTTT. Translation gives CASSRGSSDTEAFF.

The chain links TRBV5-6 to TRBJ1-3; tentatively, D is TRBD1 (6 bases). This CDR3 region has 16 residues. Germline CDR1 SGHDT, CDR2 YYEEEE. V was trimmed by 1 base and J by 3 bases, leaving 14 bases between them. In DNA form, the CDR3 reads TGTGCCAGCAGCTTGCGGGGGACATTATTTGGAAACACCATATATTTT. Protein product: CASSLRGTLFGNTIYF.

V usage is TRBV27 and J usage is TRBJ2-1, with 8 bases fitting TRBD2. Trimming removed 2 bases from V and 7 bases from J; junction bases left unmatched: 7. The CDR3 sequence is 15 residues long. Germline CDR1 is MNHEY and CDR2 is SMNVEV (reference sequence). The CDR3 bases are TGTGCCAGCAGTTTAGGGAGAGCGGGAGTAAATGAGCAGTTCTTC. As protein: CASSLGRAGVNEQFF.

A note on this clone: This CDR3 is also generated by other DNA sequences in the sample. The V and J genes are TRBV9 and TRBJ2-7; weak D call: TRBD1 (6 bases). V was clipped by 0 bases and J by 3 bases, with 13 bases between them. Per the germline V gene, CDR1 is SGDLS and CDR2 is YYNGEE. The CDR3 is 15 amino acids. CDR3 bases: TGTGCCAGCAGCGTAGGTGTAGGGGGAAACTACGAGCAGTACTTC. This encodes CASSVGVGGNYEQYF. Combining the CDR3 with reference TRBV9 and TRBJ2-7 gives the whole variable domain DSGVTQTPKHLITATGQRVTLRCSPRSGDLSVYWYQQSLDQGLQFLIQYYNGEERAKGNILERFSAQQFPDLHSELNLSSLELGDSALYFCASSVGVGGNYEQYFGPGTRLTVT.

J is TRBJ2-7 and V is TRBV6-5; possible D gene TRBD1, 5 bases. Trimming took 5 bases from V and 5 from J, leaving 19 bases between them. Germline assignment: CDR1 MNHEY and CDR2 SVGAGI. CDR3 size: 15 residues. The CDR3 reads CASSNLQGDYDEQYF. In nucleotides, the CDR3 is TGTGCCAGCAGTAACCTTCAGGGTGATTATGACGAGCAGTACTTC.